This record concerns one TCR beta chain sequence. Assay: immunoSEQ multiplex PCR; the TCRdb copy retains only in-frame clones and omits some. The sample consists of around 1,900,000 clones, 93% of them appearing once. The data originate from a study of shared clonotypes between healthy human individuals. The V and J ends lost 8 bases and 3 bases respectively, with 11 bases between them. Germline V gene sequence: CDR1 MNHEY, CDR2 SMNVEV (reference sequence). The CDR3 sequence is 12 residues long. Naive CD8 isolation took CD45RO-negative cells positively selected for CCR7 and excluded terminally differentiated effector memory CD45RA+ cells.

The source material was naive CD8+ T cells from PBMCs. This clonotype originated in a man aged 18-30 years in good health. Some clones in this sample may be carry-over from other donors' samples. The chain recombines TRBV27 with TRBJ2-7; TRBD2 is a possible D gene (5 bases). The CDR3 sequence is CASHDGGYEQYF. DNA for the CDR3: TGTGCCAGCCACGACGGAGGCTACGAGCAGTACTTC.